This passage covers 25 T cell receptor beta chains from one sample sequenced in a study of human CD4 T cells and Enterobacteriaceae. Memory CD4+ T cells were sorted as all CD4+ cells except CD45RA+CCR7+CD95- naive cells, over 98% pure. Method: immunoSEQ multiplex PCR; TCRdb's copy keeps in-frame clones and lacks some. The sample contains about 29,000 clones, 70% to 90% of which appear only once. Sequencing was done on a sample of memory CD4+ T cells from blood. The receptors shown here come from a human donor in good health.

This sequence joins TRBV7-8 and TRBJ2-2, with TRBD1 identical over 7 bases. Per germline, CDR1 SGHVS and CDR2 FQNEAQ. The J segment lost 4 bases and the V segment lost 7 bases, leaving 12 bases of the junction unmatched. This CDR3 has 16 residues. The CDR3: CASKFPRQGATGELFF. DNA for the CDR3: TGTGCCAGCAAATTCCCCCGACAGGGCGCCACCGGGGAGCTGTTTTTT.

The chain recombines TRBV6-1 with TRBJ1-5; D remains unclear. The CDR3 has 13 residues. Germline V lookup: CDR1 MNHNS, CDR2 SASEGT. Trimming shortened V by 5 bases and J by 0 bases, and 5 bases separated the two germline ends. The CDR3 loop reads CASSPVSNQPQHF. The CDR3 coding sequence is TGTGCCAGCAGTCCTGTTAGCAATCAGCCCCAGCATTTT.

The chain recombines TRBV12-5 with TRBJ1-5, with D perhaps TRBD1 (6 bases). The CDR3 runs 14 residues. The germline gives CDR1 LGHNT, CDR2 FRNRAP. V shed 7 bases and J shed 0 bases, with 10 bases lying between them. CDR3 region: CASADSYSNQPQHF. In DNA, the CDR3 is TGTGCTAGTGCGGACAGCTATAGCAATCAGCCCCAGCATTTT.

This chain links TRBV25-1 with TRBJ1-5; tentative D call: TRBD1 (6 bases). CDR1 and CDR2 (germline): MGHDK, SYGVNS. Trimming removed 6 bases from V and 2 bases from J, with 11 bases in between. The CDR3 covers 14 residues. CDR3 nucleotides: TGTGCCAGCAGCAACAGGGATGGCAATCAGCCCCAGCATTTT. Translated: CASSNRDGNQPQHF.

The genes are TRBV9 and TRBJ1-2; D is ambiguous. The CDR3 has 14 residues. V lost 0 bases, J lost 7 bases, and 13 bases lay in between. Germline CDR1 and CDR2: SGDLS and YYNGEE. DNA for the CDR3: TGTGCCAGCAGCGTAGGAACGCCCCAGAGTGGCTACACCTTC. Translating it yields CASSVGTPQSGYTF.

The chain has TRBV2 and TRBJ1-1; the D is unclear. Deletions cut 6 bases from V and 5 bases from J, with 16 bases between. Per the germline V gene, CDR1 is SNHLY and CDR2 is FYNNEI. The CDR3 consists of 14 residues. The CDR3 nucleotides are TGTGCCAGCAGCGCCCGGGGAGGGAAAACTGAAGCTTTCTTT. This sequence encodes CASSARGGKTEAFF.

Concerning this clone itself: A read error may account for a junction end that differs from germline. This chain connects TRBV13 to TRBJ1-1; D may be TRBD1 (5 bases). CDR3 length: 15 amino acids. In germline, CDR1 is PRHDT, CDR2 FYEKMQ (reference sequence). This CDR3 reads CASSLGDGLMTEAFF. Written as DNA, the CDR3 is TGTGCCAGCAGCCTAGGGGACGGACTAATGACTGAAGCTTTCTTT.

The rearrangement uses TRBV28 and TRBJ2-5; D remains unclear. Per the germline V gene, CDR1 is MDHEN and CDR2 is SYDVKM. The ends were cut back, 5 bases at V and 4 bases at J, with 14 bases in the middle. The CDR3 covers 14 residues. CDR3 residues: CASSPLGSGETQYF. The CDR3 coding sequence is TGTGCCAGCAGTCCGCTGGGAAGTGGAGAGACCCAGTACTTC.

The chain joins TRBV7-3 to TRBJ1-1; D is undetermined. The germline V gene encodes CDR1 SGHTA and CDR2 FQGTGA. V shed 3 bases and J shed 4 bases, with 15 bases lying between them. The CDR3 length is 15 residues. The CDR3 region is CASSLLSGSSTEAFF. In DNA, the CDR3 is TGTGCCAGCAGCTTGCTAAGCGGGAGTAGCACTGAAGCTTTCTTT. Combining the CDR3 with reference TRBV7-3 and TRBJ1-1 gives the whole variable domain GAGVSQTPSNKVTEKGKYVELRCDPISGHTALYWYRQSLGQGPEFLIYFQGTGAADDSGLPNDRFFAVRPEGSVSTLKIQRTERGDSAVYLCASSLLSGSSTEAFFGQGTRLTVV.

The rearrangement uses TRBV2 and TRBJ1-5, with D perhaps TRBD1 (6 bases). The CDR3 covers 16 residues. Germline CDR1 reads SNHLY; CDR2 reads FYNNEI. V was clipped by 6 bases and J by 2 bases, with 17 bases between them. The CDR3 sequence: CASSWDTPGGNQPQHF. CDR3 nucleotides: TGTGCCAGCAGCTGGGACACCCCTGGGGGCAATCAGCCCCAGCATTTT.

The chain carries TRBV29-1 and TRBJ2-1; perhaps D is TRBD1 or TRBD2 (5 bases each). Trimming shortened V by 0 bases and J by 8 bases, and 17 bases separated the two germline ends. CDR3 length equals 15 residues. Per the germline V gene, CDR1 is SQVTM and CDR2 is ANQGSEA. The DNA of the CDR3 is TGCAGCGTTGAAGACCCGGGCCATAGGGGAGATGAGCAGTTCTTC. As protein: CSVEDPGHRGDEQFF.

This clone was observed a handful of times. This chain links TRBV9 with TRBJ2-3; the match to TRBD2 covers 9 bases. CDR3 length: 22 residues. The V gene end was trimmed by 0 bases and the J gene end by 0 bases; junction bases not matched to a gene: 20. Germline V gives CDR1 SGDLS, CDR2 YYNGEE. The DNA of the CDR3 is TGTGCCAGCAGCGTAGCGAAGGGGGTAGCGGGGGCCCTACGACCTAGCACAGATACGCAGTATTTT. This sequence encodes CASSVAKGVAGALRPSTDTQYF.

The chain joins TRBV2 to TRBJ1-2, with 7 bases that match TRBD1. The CDR3 is made up of 14 amino acids. Germline trimming cut 7 bases from V and 4 bases from J; bases unmatched to any gene: 9. The germline gives CDR1 SNHLY, CDR2 FYNNEI. In nucleotides, the CDR3 is TGTGCCAGCATTCACAGGGGTAGGGGCTATGGCTACACCTTC. Translation: CASIHRGRGYGYTF.

The chain is built from TRBV5-5 and TRBJ1-1; 7 nucleotides match TRBD1. The V gene's germline CDR1 is SGHKS and CDR2 YYEKEE (reference sequence). V shed 1 base, J shed 1 base, and the junction held 1 base outside the gene matches. The CDR3 extends over 14 amino acids. The CDR3, as DNA: TGTGCCAGCAGCTTGACAGGGGCGAACACTGAAGCTTTCTTT. Encoded protein: CASSLTGANTEAFF.

The chain carries TRBV4-1 and TRBJ2-7; the match to TRBD1 covers 10 bases. Germline V gene data show CDR1 as MGHRA and CDR2 as YSYEKL. Trimming removed 1 base from V and 6 bases from J; junction bases left unmatched: 6. The CDR3 totals 15 residues. In DNA, the CDR3 is TGCGCCAGCAGCCAAGCGGGACAGGGGCTTGCCGAGCAGTACTTC. Amino acid sequence: CASSQAGQGLAEQYF.

The chain combines TRBV28 with TRBJ2-5, with 8 bases lining up with TRBD1. The J call may be in error: the DNA end matches TRBJ2-7 better. From germline, CDR1 is MDHEN and CDR2 SYDVKM. The CDR3 consists of 16 residues. The CDR3 is CASSSIYRGSSYEQYF. For the CDR3, the DNA is TGTGCCAGCAGTTCTATTTACAGGGGGAGCTCCTACGAGCAGTACTTC.

V and J are TRBV19 and TRBJ2-7; 7 bases fit TRBD1. V lost 1 base, J lost 2 bases, and 5 bases stayed unmatched. Germline V gene data show CDR1 as LNHDA and CDR2 as SQIVND (reference sequence). CDR3 length: 15 residues. CDR3 region: CASSIGTGTAYEQYF. The CDR3 DNA sequence: TGTGCCAGTAGTATAGGTACGGGGACAGCCTACGAGCAGTACTTC. The whole variable domain, remainder taken from reference TRBV19 and TRBJ2-7, is DGGITQSPKYLFRKEGQNVTLSCEQNLNHDAMYWYRQDPGQGLRLIYYSQIVNDFQKGDIAEGYSVSREKKESFPLTVTSAQKNPTAFYLCASSIGTGTAYEQYFGPGTRLTVT.

The chain recombines TRBV11-3 with TRBJ2-2, with 9 bases aligning to TRBD1. There are 15 residues in the CDR3. Germline-derived CDR1 and CDR2 are SGHNT and YENEEA. The ends lost 5 bases at V and 6 bases at J; junction bases unmatched: 7. The CDR3 sequence is CASSGAGTGPGELFF. CDR3 sequence (DNA): TGTGCCAGCAGCGGCGCAGGGACAGGGCCCGGGGAGCTGTTTTTT.

The table lists this clone with a count of one. The CDR3 sequence is CSARGAGGELFF. CDR3 in DNA: TGCAGCGCCAGGGGGGCCGGCGGGGAGCTGTTTTTT. This chain links TRBV29-1 with TRBJ2-2, with D tentatively TRBD1 (7 bases). The CDR3 has 12 residues. Deletions cut 7 bases from V and 7 bases from J, with 13 bases between. The germline gives CDR1 SQVTM, CDR2 ANQGSEA.

The CDR3 reads CASTGGNTEAFF. As DNA, the CDR3 is TGTGCCAGTACGGGGGGGAACACTGAAGCTTTCTTT. The genes are TRBV19 and TRBJ1-1; D possibly corresponds to TRBD1 (5 bases). Germline lookup yields CDR1 LNHDA and CDR2 SQIVND (reference sequence). There are 12 residues in the CDR3. Trimming cost V 7 bases and J 1 base, with 7 bases left between them. The full variable domain, completed using reference TRBV19 and TRBJ1-1, is DGGITQSPKYLFRKEGQNVTLSCEQNLNHDAMYWYRQDPGQGLRLIYYSQIVNDFQKGDIAEGYSVSREKKESFPLTVTSAQKNPTAFYLCASTGGNTEAFFGQGTRLTVV.

This chain joins TRBV15 and TRBJ1-6, with D hard to call. Germline assignment: CDR1 LNHNV and CDR2 YYDKDF (reference sequence). The V gene lost 7 bases and the J gene lost 6 bases, with 19 bases spanning the gap. The CDR3 length is 16 residues. This chain's CDR3 is CATTLDARSRNSPLHF. The CDR3 coding sequence is TGTGCCACCACCTTGGACGCCCGAAGTCGTAATTCACCCCTCCACTTT.

This clone was picked up a small number of times. The V call is TRBV28, the J call TRBJ1-2; TRBD1 agrees at 10 bases. V trimming: 5 bases; J trimming: 9 bases; junction bases outside the gene matches: 9. The CDR3 is 14 amino acids. CDR1 and CDR2 (germline): MDHEN, SYDVKM. CDR3 coding DNA: TGTGCCAGCAGTCCCGGGACAGGGGTTATGAGCTACACCTTC. This gives the protein CASSPGTGVMSYTF.

The chain combines TRBV30 with TRBJ2-5, with D unresolved. From germline, CDR1 is GTSNPN and CDR2 SVGIG (reference sequence). This CDR3 contains 12 residues. Trimming took off 2 bases at V and 4 bases at J, with 8 bases between the two ends. CDR3 in amino acids: CAWSRRPETQYF. The CDR3 DNA reads as TGTGCCTGGAGTCGCCGCCCAGAGACCCAGTACTTC.

V gene TRBV18 combines with J gene TRBJ1-5, with 8 bases matching TRBD1. The V segment lost 6 bases and the J segment 2 bases; nucleotides outside the gene matches: 3. The germline V gene encodes CDR1 KGHSH and CDR2 LQKENI. CDR3 length: 14 residues. The CDR3 reads CASSLGQGNQPQHF. For the CDR3, the DNA is TGTGCCAGCTCGCTGGGACAGGGCAATCAGCCCCAGCATTTT.

By sample fraction, this clone is medium-sized. This CDR3 is also generated by other DNA sequences in the sample. This chain connects TRBV9 to TRBJ1-1, with a weak D call TRBD1 (6 bases). Germline V gene data show CDR1 as SGDLS and CDR2 as YYNGEE. The ends were cut back, 3 bases at V and 0 bases at J, with 9 bases in the middle. The CDR3 is 14 residues long. The CDR3 DNA follows: TGTGCCAGCAGCGGGACAGCCATGAACACTGAAGCTTTCTTT. It specifies CASSGTAMNTEAFF.